A selection of T cell receptor beta chains follows, all from one sample in a study of CD8 T cells in ankylosing spondylitis. TCRdb re-called the 5' RACE reads through MiXCR, storing one row per CDR3 protein. The table lists 200,000 to 250,000 distinct CDR3 sequences, about 10% of them singletons. Sequencing used blood, either unsorted or a sorted T cell fraction (not recorded which). These TCRs come from a male donor with ankylosing spondylitis or in good health (not recorded which). The CDR3 runs from the conserved cysteine through the conserved F or W. D genes are given only for firm matches.

TRBJ2-1,TRBV12-3/TRBV12-4,TRBD1,17,CASSPDGGDRGHNEQFF
TRBJ1-2,TRBV29-1,-,15,CSVVFGGNRNYGYTF
TRBJ1-5,TRBV5-1,-,15,CASSLEGISNQPQHF
TRBJ2-7,TRBV4-2,-,15,CASSQGDRNSYEQYF
TRBJ2-1,TRBV7-2,-,15,CASSLLGGLPNEQFF
TRBJ1-2,TRBV20-1,-,14,CSARDPRANYGYTF
TRBJ2-5,TRBV10-3,-,16,CAISSGTRSFQETQYF
TRBJ2-1,TRBV20-1,-,14,CSASRTKGGNEQFF
TRBJ1-2,TRBV7-9,-,14,CASSFQTANYGYTF
TRBJ2-2,TRBV12-3/TRBV12-4,-,16,CASRPPQGEGTGELFF
TRBJ1-4,TRBV7-9,TRBD1,15,CASSDGTGSNEKLFF
TRBJ2-1,TRBV29-1,-,11,CSVEEGSEQFF
TRBJ2-7,TRBV7-9,-,14,CASSSTYRSYEQYF
TRBJ2-3,TRBV7-2,TRBD1,12,CASSQRQGRPFF
TRBJ2-1,TRBV7-7,-,14,CASSLGGRYNEQFF
TRBJ2-3,TRBV3-1,TRBD1,15,CASSGDRGYTDTQYF
TRBJ2-5,TRBV29-1,-,14,CSVSGGGMAETQYF
TRBJ2-7,TRBV6-1,TRBD1,15,CASSGSGTGGREQYF
TRBJ1-2,TRBV5-6,TRBD1,14,CASSSNRGSYGYTF
TRBJ1-2,TRBV27,-,14,CASSLYTGNYGFTF
TRBJ2-1,TRBV27,TRBD2,16,CASSLWSSGGANEQFF
TRBJ1-4,TRBV19,TRBD1,14,CACNPGQENEKLFF
TRBJ2-1,TRBV28,TRBD1,15,CASSPPGTGIHEQFF
TRBJ2-7,TRBV28,-,12,CASSPARDEQYF
TRBJ2-7,TRBV21-1,-,16,CASSNRQARCSYEQYF
TRBJ1-1,TRBV18,-,15,CASSLTGNQNTEAFF
TRBJ2-3,TRBV20-1,TRBD2,16,CSATSGAGEGTDTQYF
TRBJ2-2,TRBV5-1,TRBD2,18,CASSLEFVAGGPTGELFF
TRBJ1-5,TRBV5-1,-,15,CASSLEGGGNQPQHF
TRBJ1-2,TRBV9,-,15,CASSVAGNGGYGYTF
TRBJ2-3,TRBV10-3,TRBD2,15,CAISILAGFTDTQYF
TRBJ2-3,TRBV10-3,TRBD2,16,CASRIRTSGGPDTQYF
TRBJ1-1,TRBV5-4,-,15,CASSLQVSTGTEAFF
TRBJ2-1,TRBV5-1,TRBD1,15,CASSLIRQGFNEQFF
TRBJ1-5,TRBV15,-,8,CSNQPQHF
TRBJ2-2,TRBV20-1,TRBD1,14,CSAHTGGYTGELFF
TRBJ2-5,TRBV5-6,-,14,CASSPGTLQETQYF
TRBJ2-7,TRBV5-6,TRBD1,15,CASGVLGTGKYEQYF
TRBJ2-2,TRBV5-1,-,18,CASSLEGTLQRNTGELFF
TRBJ2-7,TRBV5-5,TRBD1,15,CASSFDRGSSYEQYF
TRBJ1-6,TRBV5-6,TRBD1,16,CASRRQGMPELAGLHF
TRBJ2-7,TRBV28,-,14,CASSPRAPPYEQYF
TRBJ2-5,TRBV20-1,-,10,CSAVEETQYF
TRBJ2-7,TRBV19,TRBD1,14,CASKVRDSSYEQYF
TRBJ2-5,TRBV7-3,TRBD2,16,CASSLIAASGKETQYF
TRBJ2-1,TRBV12-3/TRBV12-4,TRBD2,15,CASTWGLAGDNEQFF
TRBJ2-7,TRBV5-1,TRBD2,15,CASSLRLAGGDEQYF
TRBJ1-3,TRBV7-6,-,15,CASSLGMGPGNTIYF
TRBJ2-7,TRBV20-1,-,15,CSAREARGGLREQYF
TRBJ1-2,TRBV5-1,-,15,CASSPTGGGSYGYTF
TRBJ2-5,TRBV14,-,12,CASSENKETQYF
TRBJ2-5,TRBV9,TRBD1,14,CASSVEGQIETQYF
TRBJ1-1,TRBV20-1,TRBD1,13,CSAKGQGWAEAFF
TRBJ1-2,TRBV11-2,TRBD1,17,CASSSSGTGKANYGYTF
TRBJ1-4,TRBV3-1,TRBD1,11,CASSRDRELFF
TRBJ2-2,TRBV9,TRBD2,16,CASSALAGGFTGELFF
TRBJ2-5,TRBV2,TRBD2,14,CASSGGTTQETQYF
TRBJ2-7,TRBV20-1,-,11,CSATGSIEQYF